The following is a T cell receptor (beta chain) sequence with its context. The record originates from a study of T-cell memory formation after mild COVID-19. The TCR alpha and TCR beta cDNA libraries, bearing sample barcodes and UMIs, were generated by 5'RACE using constant-segment primers. Each CDR3 protein gets one entry after TCRdb re-called the 5' RACE reads with MiXCR. Found here are 470,000 or so distinct CDR3 sequences, roughly 25% of them singletons; the top ten hold around 12%. The origin of this receptor is an adult woman who had mild COVID-19 (a few samples of this study predate the infection). Cell type and time point are not known. Sequenced: PBMCs or a T cell subset sorted from them (not recorded which).

The CDR3 region has the DNA TGTGCCAGTAGTACCCCTTCGGGGCAGCCCCAGCATTTT. Protein product: CASSTPSGQPQHF. The V call is TRBV19, the J call TRBJ1-5, with unresolved D. The CDR3 has 13 residues. V shed 4 bases and J shed 7 bases, with 11 bases lying between them. The germline CDR1 and CDR2 sequences are LNHDA and SQIVND (reference sequence).